The 13 T cell receptor beta chains reported below all come from one sample, sequenced in a study of T cell changes during pregnancy in multiple sclerosis. Method: immunoSEQ multiplex PCR; TCRdb's copy keeps in-frame clones and lacks some. The repertoire includes about 100,000 clones, 80% to 95% of them detected once, and about 3% sits in the top ten. The sequenced sample was peripheral blood, obtained in the first trimester of pregnancy. Every receptor here comes from a female donor with multiple sclerosis, enrolled in a pregnancy study.

The chain joins TRBV19 to TRBJ1-3; D is unclear. V shed 6 bases and J shed 0 bases, with 12 bases lying between them. The CDR3 totals 15 residues. Germline CDR1 and CDR2: LNHDA and SQIVND (reference sequence). The CDR3 spells CASSPTETSGNTIYF. The CDR3 DNA reads TGTGCCAGTAGCCCCACAGAGACCTCTGGAAACACCATATATTTT.

This chain links TRBV7-9 with TRBJ1-5; 7 positions agree with TRBD1. Germline V gene data show CDR1 as SEHNR and CDR2 as FQNEAQ (reference sequence). This CDR3 has 18 residues. V dropped 0 bases and J dropped 0; count of bases not matched to a gene: 8. The CDR3 protein is CASSLAGTTGNSNQPQHF. CDR3 nucleotide sequence: TGTGCCAGCAGCTTAGCGGGGACGACAGGGAATAGCAATCAGCCCCAGCATTTT.

This chain connects TRBV27 to TRBJ2-3; D not certain. Trimming left V 8 bases short and J 0 bases short, with 12 bases between. The CDR3 is made up of 14 amino acids. The germline V gene encodes CDR1 MNHEY and CDR2 SMNVEV (reference sequence). CDR3 residues: CASYHPLSTDTQYF. DNA for the CDR3: TGTGCCAGCTACCATCCACTTAGCACAGATACGCAGTATTTT.

The rearrangement joins TRBV5-6 to TRBJ2-6; D may be TRBD1 (6 bases). This CDR3 comprises 15 residues. Trimming took off 0 bases at V and 4 bases at J, with 8 bases between the two ends. Germline V gene sequence: CDR1 SGHDT, CDR2 YYEEEE. The CDR3 region is CASSLGGTGANVLTF. The DNA for the CDR3 is TGTGCCAGCAGCTTGGGGGGGACAGGGGCCAACGTCCTGACTTTC.

J is TRBJ2-7 and V is TRBV6-1; tentative D call: TRBD1 (6 bases). The CDR3 totals 13 residues. V was trimmed by 7 bases and J by 3 bases, leaving 13 bases between them. Germline V gene sequence: CDR1 MNHNS, CDR2 SASEGT. The CDR3 here is CASNRQVGYEQYF. In DNA form, the CDR3 reads TGTGCCAGCAACAGACAGGTTGGCTACGAGCAGTACTTC.

Concerning this clone itself: Other DNA sequences of this sample code for an identical CDR3. The gene calls are TRBV5-1 and TRBJ2-7; tentatively, D is TRBD1 (6 bases). Trimming took off 0 bases at V and 2 bases at J, with 12 bases between the two ends. The CDR3 has 15 amino acids. CDR1 and CDR2 (germline): SGHRS, YFSETQ. This chain's CDR3 is CASSLGRDRTYEQYF. The CDR3 region has the DNA TGCGCCAGCAGCTTGGGCCGCGACAGGACCTACGAGCAGTACTTC.

The genes are TRBV9 and TRBJ2-2; D uncertain. Germline V gene data show CDR1 as SGDLS and CDR2 as YYNGEE. The CDR3 spans 15 residues. Trimming took off 4 bases at V and 5 bases at J, with 15 bases between the two ends. CDR3 bases: TGTGCCAGCAGCTTAACAATTCTAGGAACCGGGGAGCTGTTTTTT. This sequence encodes CASSLTILGTGELFF.

The chain combines TRBV30 with TRBJ1-1; TRBD1 matches at 8 bases. CDR3 length: 16 residues. From germline, CDR1 is GTSNPN and CDR2 SVGIG (reference sequence). J was trimmed by 6 bases and V by 0 bases; bases with no gene match: 12. The CDR3 loop reads CAWSVGRTGRVAEAFF. Written as DNA, the CDR3 is TGTGCCTGGAGTGTCGGCCGGACAGGGCGGGTTGCTGAAGCTTTCTTT.

The CDR3, as DNA: TGTGCCAGTAGTGCGACTAGCGGATCCTACGAGCAGTACTTC. Translating gives CASSATSGSYEQYF. V usage is TRBV19 and J usage is TRBJ2-7; TRBD2 matches at 9 bases. Germline lookup yields CDR1 LNHDA and CDR2 SQIVND (reference sequence). The trim removed 5 bases at V and 1 base at J, leaving 3 bases unmatched. The CDR3 extends over 14 amino acids.

The chain is built from TRBV19 and TRBJ2-3, with D perhaps TRBD1 (5 bases). The V gene's germline CDR1 is LNHDA and CDR2 SQIVND (reference sequence). The CDR3 totals 17 residues. Trimming stripped 0 bases from V and 7 bases from J, with 20 bases between. The CDR3 spells CASSIEPTYLKGYTQYF. The CDR3 DNA reads as TGTGCCAGTAGTATAGAACCGACCTACCTAAAGGGGTATACGCAGTATTTT.

This clone has only one observation. The rearrangement uses TRBV30 and TRBJ1-2, with a tentative D call TRBD1 (5 bases). The germline V and J ends were trimmed by 3 bases and 4 bases, with 18 bases remaining between them. The CDR3 extends over 15 amino acids. From germline, CDR1 is GTSNPN and CDR2 SVGIG (reference sequence). DNA for the CDR3: TGTGCCTGGAGGCCTAGCGGGGTTCAGGGCTATGGCTACACCTTC. Its translation: CAWRPSGVQGYGYTF.

The chain's CDR3 is CASSPFQGTSGGTDTQYF. The CDR3 DNA sequence: TGTGCCAGCAGTCCGTTCCAAGGGACTAGCGGGGGGACAGATACGCAGTATTTT. V and J are TRBV28 and TRBJ2-3, with 15 bases identical to TRBD2. The CDR3 spans 18 residues. Looked up from germline, CDR1 is MDHEN and CDR2 is SYDVKM. V dropped 5 bases and J dropped 3; count of bases not matched to a gene: 9.

This clone was counted once. The CDR3 nucleotides are TGTGCCAGCAGAGGGACAGGGACCACGAACACTGAAGCTTTCTTT. This gives the protein CASRGTGTTNTEAFF. This rearrangement joins TRBV6-4 to TRBJ1-1; 9 bases line up with TRBD1. Germline V gives CDR1 MRHNA, CDR2 SNTAGT. The ends lost 6 bases at V and 1 base at J; junction bases unmatched: 6. CDR3 length: 15 amino acids.